This T cell receptor (beta chain) was identified in a study of cytomegalovirus exposure and HLA in healthy donors. Separation from the roughly 690-subject first cohort characterized the approximately 130-subject validation cohort, to which the donors belonged. Measured with immunoSEQ multiplex PCR; TCRdb has only the in-frame clones, and not every one. Altogether roughly 130,000 clones are present, 86% being singletons, with the ten largest covering 2.9%. V dropped 1 base and J dropped 5 bases, with 15 bases sitting between them. CDR3 length: 15 amino acids. Germline lookup yields CDR1 SGHRS and CDR2 YFSETQ.

The sample taken for sequencing was PBMCs. The chain couples TRBV5-1 to TRBJ1-2; D is possibly TRBD1 (5 bases). This TCR was recovered from a man between 18 and 29 years old in good health and CMV-seronegative. CDR3 residues: CASSLPGSGTYGYTF. DNA of the CDR3: TGCGCCAGCAGCTTGCCAGGGTCTGGTACATATGGCTACACCTTC.